The 31 T cell receptor beta chains below all came from one sample that was sequenced in a study of monozygotic twins with inflammatory bowel disease. TCRdb reprocessed the 5' RACE reads and keeps a single row for each CDR3 protein, giving no DNA. The listing contains some 450,000 distinct CDR3 sequences. Sequenced sample: blood. All receptors derive from a human donor with ulcerative colitis or Crohn's disease, or a healthy co-twin of an affected twin (not recorded which).

The chain couples TRBV28 to TRBJ2-7. Per the germline V gene, CDR1 is MDHEN and CDR2 is SYDVKM. The CDR3 sequence is 12 residues long. CDR3 residues: CASGSFEYEQYF.

The chain employs TRBV6-6 and TRBJ1-3. Per the germline V gene, CDR1 is MNHNY and CDR2 is SVGAGI (reference sequence). This CDR3 spans 12 amino acids. CDR3 sequence reads: CASSYSTDTIYF.

This rearrangement joins TRBV4-2 to TRBJ2-5; TCRdb selects TRBD1, and the lack of DNA leaves this call unchecked. The CDR3 has 17 residues. Germline V gene data show CDR1 as LGHNA and CDR2 as YNFKEQ. CDR3 region: CASSQDLAAGAQETQYF.

This chain's CDR3 is CASSFGQGHQPQHF. The rearrangement joins TRBV12-3 or TRBV12-4 to TRBJ1-5. The CDR3 spans 14 residues.

The chain links TRBV5-1 to TRBJ1-2; TCRdb returns TRBD1, unconfirmable since there is no DNA. The CDR3 spans 15 residues. Germline values: CDR1 SGHRS, CDR2 YFSETQ. The CDR3 reads CASSLGPDRPYGYTF.

The chain carries TRBV20-1 and TRBJ2-1; absent DNA, TCRdb's TRBD2 call cannot be checked. The length of the CDR3 is 16 residues. The germline gives CDR1 DFQATT, CDR2 SNEGSKA (reference sequence). This CDR3 reads CSARDPAGPKYNEQFF.

V gene TRBV20-1 combines with J gene TRBJ2-1; TCRdb designates TRBD2, a call that cannot be tested without DNA. Per germline, CDR1 DFQATT and CDR2 SNEGSKA (reference sequence). This CDR3 contains 15 residues. CDR3 residues: CSARDLTSGYNEQFF.

The chain is built from TRBV14 and TRBJ2-1; absent DNA, TCRdb's TRBD1 call cannot be checked. The CDR3 contains 20 residues. CDR1 SGHDN and CDR2 FVKESK come from the germline V gene. This CDR3 reads CASSPLLGTGRFVVDNEQFF.

This chain links TRBV20-1 with TRBJ2-3; checking the TCRdb D call of TRBD2 is not possible without DNA. The CDR3 is 15 amino acids. Germline lookup yields CDR1 DFQATT and CDR2 SNEGSKA (reference sequence). CDR3 in amino acids: CSASSGLAGEDTQYF.

The gene calls are TRBV12-3 or TRBV12-4 and TRBJ1-1. The CDR3 loop spans 14 amino acids. CDR3 region: CASSFGLENTEAFF.

The rearrangement uses TRBV20-1 and TRBJ2-7. This CDR3 spans 12 amino acids. From germline, CDR1 is DFQATT and CDR2 SNEGSKA (reference sequence). The CDR3 loop reads CSAPVTSYEQYF.

V gene TRBV10-3 combines with J gene TRBJ2-1; TCRdb selects TRBD1, and the lack of DNA leaves this call unchecked. Germline lookup yields CDR1 ENHRY and CDR2 SYGVKD. This CDR3 has 13 amino acids. The CDR3 loop reads CAISAGTHNEQFF.

V gene TRBV25-1 combines with J gene TRBJ1-1; TCRdb's assignment of TRBD1 cannot be checked, as there is no DNA. The CDR3 has 14 residues. Germline V lookup: CDR1 MGHDK, CDR2 SYGVNS. The CDR3 loop is CASSEFEQGTEAFF.

The chain uses TRBV5-1 and TRBJ2-3; checking the TCRdb D call of TRBD1 is not possible without DNA. Germline CDR1 and CDR2: SGHRS and YFSETQ. The CDR3 length is 13 residues. The chain's CDR3 is CASRIGPLGAQYF.

The chain recombines TRBV7-9 with TRBJ1-1; TCRdb indicates TRBD1, and absent DNA this call remains unverified. Germline V gives CDR1 SEHNR, CDR2 FQNEAQ (reference sequence). CDR3 size: 15 residues. The CDR3 region is CASSAVTGRNTEAFF.

The gene calls are TRBV20-1 and TRBJ1-6; TCRdb selects TRBD1, and the lack of DNA leaves this call unchecked. Germline V gene sequence: CDR1 DFQATT, CDR2 SNEGSKA (reference sequence). There are 15 residues in the CDR3. CDR3 region: CSARDWGGANSPLHF.

The chain employs TRBV27 and TRBJ2-3. The CDR3 has 15 amino acids. Looked up from germline, CDR1 is MNHEY and CDR2 is SMNVEV (reference sequence). CDR3 amino acids: CASSLRVPSTDTQYF.

The CDR3 sequence is CASSLFAGAPPNEQFF. The chain has TRBV7-3 and TRBJ2-1. The CDR3 runs to 16 residues. From germline, CDR1 is SGHTA and CDR2 FQGTGA.

The CDR3 sequence is CSGGTSAGGEQYF. This rearrangement joins TRBV29-1 to TRBJ2-7; TCRdb names TRBD2, which stays unverified in the absence of DNA. Germline assignment: CDR1 SQVTM and CDR2 ANQGSEA. The CDR3 runs 13 residues.

The rearrangement uses TRBV5-1 and TRBJ2-7; the D gene TCRdb calls, TRBD2, cannot be checked with no DNA. CDR3 length: 14 residues. The germline gives CDR1 SGHRS, CDR2 YFSETQ. CDR3 protein: CASSATGSTVEQYF. The full variable domain, completed using reference TRBV5-1 and TRBJ2-7, is KAGVTQTPRYLIKTRGQQVTLSCSPISGHRSVSWYQQTPGQGLQFLFEYFSETQRNKGNFPGRFSGRQFSNSRSEMNVSTLELGDSALYLCASSATGSTVEQYFGPGTRLTVT.

V is TRBV19 and J is TRBJ1-5; TCRdb selects TRBD1, and the lack of DNA leaves this call unchecked. CDR1 LNHDA and CDR2 SQIVND come from the germline V gene (reference sequence). The CDR3 has 16 amino acids. The CDR3 here is CASIPLGTGGNQPQHF.

The genes are TRBV11-2 and TRBJ1-6; TCRdb's D call of TRBD1 is untestable without DNA. The CDR3 has 16 amino acids. The germline V gene encodes CDR1 SGHAT and CDR2 FQNNGV. The CDR3 reads CASSPWDRRSNSPLHF. The full variable domain, completed using reference TRBV11-2 and TRBJ1-6, is EAGVAQSPRYKIIEKRQSVAFWCNPISGHATLYWYQQILGQGPKLLIQFQNNGVVDDSQLPKDRFSAERLKGVDSTLKIQPAKLEDSAVYLCASSPWDRRSNSPLHFGNGTRLTVT.

This chain joins TRBV7-9 and TRBJ2-1; checking the TCRdb D call of TRBD1 is not possible without DNA. The CDR3 extends over 13 amino acids. Germline values: CDR1 SEHNR, CDR2 FQNEAQ (reference sequence). The CDR3 region is CASLGQGKREQFF.

The J gene is TRBJ2-5, the V gene TRBV4-2; absent DNA, TCRdb's TRBD2 call cannot be checked. This CDR3 is 15 amino acids long. Germline V gene data show CDR1 as LGHNA and CDR2 as YNFKEQ. The CDR3 sequence: CASSQDSGSWETQYF.

The chain employs TRBV7-2 and TRBJ2-1; the TCRdb call, TRBD2, lacks DNA for checking. CDR3 length equals 14 residues. Germline CDR1 and CDR2: SGHTA and FQGNSA. CDR3 sequence: CASRPLGTFNEQFF.

This chain links TRBV5-1 with TRBJ1-1; TCRdb returns TRBD1, unconfirmable since there is no DNA. The CDR3 covers 15 residues. Germline V gene sequence: CDR1 SGHRS, CDR2 YFSETQ. The CDR3 region is CASSLGDRLNTEAFF.

V and J are TRBV9 and TRBJ1-1; TCRdb's D call of TRBD1 is untestable without DNA. Germline CDR1 is SGDLS and CDR2 is YYNGEE. This CDR3 spans 15 amino acids. The CDR3 spells CASRDLGRVNTEAFF.

The chain has TRBV9 and TRBJ2-7; TCRdb names TRBD2, which stays unverified in the absence of DNA. The germline CDR1 and CDR2 sequences are SGDLS and YYNGEE. This CDR3 region has 14 residues. This chain's CDR3 is CASSVHWELGEQYF.

The chain uses TRBV7-6 and TRBJ1-6. CDR3 length: 13 residues. CDR1 SGHVS and CDR2 FNYEAQ come from the germline V gene. The CDR3 sequence is CASSPALNSPHHF.

CDR3 loop: CASQAGTELTEQYF. The chain links TRBV18 to TRBJ2-7; TCRdb proposes TRBD1, but this gene call is untestable without DNA. The CDR3 has 14 residues. CDR1 is KGHSH and CDR2 is LQKENI in the germline V gene.

This chain joins TRBV28 and TRBJ2-7; without DNA, the TCRdb call of TRBD2 cannot be checked. Per the germline V gene, CDR1 is MDHEN and CDR2 is SYDVKM. The CDR3 extends over 14 amino acids. Here the CDR3 reads CASNPGGAPYEQYF.